The 26 T cell receptor beta chains reported below all come from one sample, sequenced in a study of Ad26.COV2.S vaccination and SARS-CoV-2 variants. The data were produced by immunoSEQ multiplex PCR, yet TCRdb's version contains in-frame clones alone and is incomplete. The sample includes about 180,000 clones, roughly nine tenths of them seen just once. This sample comprised peripheral blood, obtained after recovery from COVID-19. These receptors came from a human donor who had recovered from COVID-19.

This chain joins TRBV14 and TRBJ2-7; D is possibly TRBD1 (5 bases). The germline CDR1 and CDR2 sequences are SGHDN and FVKESK. V gave up 1 base and J gave up 3 bases, with 13 bases separating them. The CDR3 has 15 amino acids. CDR3 in amino acids: CASSQAQGFGYEQYF. The CDR3 nucleotides are TGTGCCAGCAGCCAAGCCCAGGGTTTCGGCTACGAGCAGTACTTC. Full variable domain (outside the CDR3, taken from reference TRBV14 and TRBJ2-7): EAGVTQFPSHSVIEKGQTVTLRCDPISGHDNLYWYRRVMGKEIKFLLHFVKESKQDESGMPNNRFLAERTGGTYSTLKVQPAELEDSGVYFCASSQAQGFGYEQYFGPGTRLTVT.

The chain employs TRBV4-1 and TRBJ1-1; D might be TRBD1 (6 bases). CDR1 and CDR2 (germline): MGHRA, YSYEKL. V was clipped by 3 bases and J by 4 bases, with 15 bases between them. The CDR3 totals 15 residues. DNA for the CDR3: TGCGCCAGCAGCCACTTAGAGAGGGGGAGCACTGAAGCTTTCTTT. Encoded protein: CASSHLERGSTEAFF.

V usage is TRBV11-2 and J usage is TRBJ2-3, with 8 positions matching TRBD2. Germline V gene lookup returns CDR1 SGHAT and CDR2 FQNNGV. Trimming at V came to 0 bases and at J to 2 bases, leaving 7 bases not matched to a gene. The CDR3 spans 17 residues. The CDR3 coding sequence is TGTGCCAGCAGCTTAGAGGTGGTTAGCGGGATCACAGATACGCAGTATTTT. It translates to CASSLEVVSGITDTQYF.

V is TRBV7-8 and J is TRBJ1-3; TRBD1 matches 10 bases. The CDR3 is made up of 13 amino acids. After removal of 5 bases from V and 10 bases from J, the junction contained 5 bases not matched to a gene. Germline CDR1 and CDR2: SGHVS and FQNEAQ. The CDR3 loop reads CASSPRQGATIYF. The CDR3 nucleotides read TGTGCCAGCAGCCCGCGACAGGGGGCGACCATATATTTT. Complete variable domain (other parts from reference TRBV7-8 and TRBJ1-3): GAGVSQSPRYKVAKRGQDVALRCDPISGHVSLFWYQQALGQGPEFLTYFQNEAQLDKSGLPSDRFFAERPEGSVSTLKIQRTQQEDSAVYLCASSPRQGATIYFGEGSWLTVV.

V is TRBV2 and J is TRBJ2-1; D unresolved. Trimming left V 6 bases short and J 5 bases short, with 11 bases between. Germline V gene sequence: CDR1 SNHLY, CDR2 FYNNEI. The CDR3 runs 13 residues. This CDR3 reads CASRKGIDNEQFF. For the CDR3, the DNA is TGTGCCAGCAGGAAAGGGATCGACAATGAGCAGTTCTTC. The whole variable domain, remainder taken from reference TRBV2 and TRBJ2-1, is EPEVTQTPSHQVTQMGQEVILRCVPISNHLYFYWYRQILGQKVEFLVSFYNNEISEKSEIFDDQFSVERPDGSNFTLKIRSTKLEDSAMYFCASRKGIDNEQFFGPGTRLTVL.

The chain combines TRBV29-1 with TRBJ1-1; 7 nucleotides match TRBD1. CDR1 is SQVTM and CDR2 is ANQGSEA in the germline V gene. Germline trimming cut 7 bases from V and 0 bases from J; bases unmatched to any gene: 2. CDR3 length: 12 residues. CDR3 protein: CSGGQLNTEAFF. CDR3 bases: TGCAGCGGGGGACAGCTGAACACTGAAGCTTTCTTT.

The chain joins TRBV5-6 to TRBJ1-1; no firm D call. Germline CDR1 and CDR2: SGHDT and YYEEEE. This CDR3 spans 17 amino acids. The V end lost 0 bases, the J end lost 1 base, and 16 bases lay between the germline ends. CDR3 loop: CASSLEVGFTGNTEAFF. CDR3 bases: TGTGCCAGCAGCTTGGAAGTGGGGTTTACGGGGAACACTGAAGCTTTCTTT.

This chain joins TRBV2 and TRBJ1-2; D is possibly TRBD1 (6 bases). The germline V gene has CDR1 SNHLY and CDR2 FYNNEI. The V and J ends lost 6 bases and 8 bases respectively, with 19 bases between them. The CDR3 has 14 amino acids. Here the CDR3 reads CASRAPGQAKGYTF. In DNA, the CDR3 is TGTGCCAGCAGAGCACCGGGACAAGCTAAGGGCTACACCTTC.

This chain links TRBV27 with TRBJ2-1, with 8 positions matching TRBD2. Losses at the gene ends were 6 bases for V and 8 bases for J; bases not matched to a gene: 15. The germline V gene encodes CDR1 MNHEY and CDR2 SMNVEV (reference sequence). The CDR3 contains 16 residues. The CDR3 protein is CASSFLSGAQRDEQFF. Written as DNA, the CDR3 is TGTGCCAGCAGCTTCCTTAGCGGGGCACAGCGCGATGAGCAGTTCTTC.

The rearrangement uses TRBV4-1 and TRBJ2-3, with D tentatively TRBD2 (5 bases). This CDR3 comprises 15 residues. From germline, CDR1 is MGHRA and CDR2 YSYEKL. V lost 1 base and J lost 6, with 14 bases in between. CDR3 loop: CASSQGGQDRDTQYF. The DNA of the CDR3 is TGCGCCAGCAGCCAAGGCGGGCAGGATCGGGATACGCAGTATTTT.

This clone was detected once. The chain couples TRBV3-1 (or the pseudogene TRBV3-2) to TRBJ2-1; the D is unclear. The V gene lost 1 base and the J gene lost 0 bases, with 10 bases spanning the gap. Germline lookup yields CDR1 LGHDT and CDR2 YNNKEL (reference sequence). The CDR3 sequence is 16 residues long. The CDR3 bases are TGTGCCAGCAGCCAAGTTGCGGTAAACTCCTACAATGAGCAGTTCTTC. Encoded protein: CASSQVAVNSYNEQFF.

In this sample, this clone turned up once. J is TRBJ1-1 and V is TRBV15; 11 bases fit TRBD1. The germline V gene encodes CDR1 LNHNV and CDR2 YYDKDF (reference sequence). The CDR3 contains 12 residues. The V and J ends lost 6 bases and 7 bases, in that order; junction bases with no gene match: 1. CDR3 sequence reads: CATRGQGVEAFF. CDR3 DNA sequence: TGTGCCACCAGGGGACAGGGGGTTGAAGCTTTCTTT. Based on the CDR3 plus reference TRBV15 and TRBJ1-1, the full variable domain is DAMVIQNPRYQVTQFGKPVTLSCSQTLNHNVMYWYQQKSSQAPKLLFHYYDKDFNNEADTPDNFQSRRPNTSFCFLDIRSPGLGDTAMYLCATRGQGVEAFFGQGTRLTVV.

The chain joins TRBV3-1 (or the pseudogene TRBV3-2) to TRBJ2-7, with 9 positions matching TRBD2. J lost 2 bases, V lost 2 bases, and 4 bases had no gene match. The CDR3 length is 15 residues. Germline V lookup: CDR1 LGHDT, CDR2 YNNKEL (reference sequence). Written as DNA, the CDR3 is TGTGCCAGCAGCCAACCTAGCGGGGCCGCCTACGAGCAGTACTTC. Translated: CASSQPSGAAYEQYF.

The J gene is TRBJ2-3, the V gene TRBV11-3; D remains ambiguous. The CDR3 is 15 amino acids. V was pared by 5 bases and J by 2 bases, with 14 bases between. From germline, CDR1 is SGHNT and CDR2 YENEEA. CDR3 loop: CASSPQGSTTDTQYF. CDR3 nucleotides: TGTGCCAGCAGCCCCCAAGGCTCGACCACAGATACGCAGTATTTT.

The CDR3 region is CASSPLVGQGVEKLFF. DNA for the CDR3: TGTGCCAGCTCACCACTAGTGGGACAGGGAGTTGAAAAACTGTTTTTT. V gene TRBV18 combines with J gene TRBJ1-4; 9 bases map to TRBD1. The CDR3 covers 16 residues. Trimming at V came to 1 base and at J to 7 bases, leaving 7 bases not matched to a gene. Germline values: CDR1 KGHSH, CDR2 LQKENI.

The V and J genes are TRBV5-5 and TRBJ2-1; 8 nucleotides agree with TRBD2. The CDR3 has 15 residues. V lost 6 bases to trimming and J lost 8 bases; unmatched junction nucleotides: 13. Germline loops: CDR1 SGHKS, CDR2 YYEKEE (reference sequence). The CDR3 DNA reads TGTGCCAGCACGATATTAGCGGGGCCCTGGGATGAGCAGTTCTTC. It encodes CASTILAGPWDEQFF.

The chain links TRBV19 to TRBJ1-1; the D gene is possibly TRBD1 (6 bases). Trimming took 4 bases from V and 6 from J, leaving 12 bases between them. The CDR3 runs 13 residues. Per the germline V gene, CDR1 is LNHDA and CDR2 is SQIVND (reference sequence). CDR3 in amino acids: CASSKQGQAEAFF. The CDR3 nucleotides read TGTGCCAGTAGTAAACAGGGTCAAGCTGAAGCTTTCTTT.

The table lists this clone with a count of one. The V gene is TRBV15, the J gene TRBJ2-1; possibly TRBD2 for D (6 bases). Per germline, CDR1 LNHNV and CDR2 YYDKDF (reference sequence). The length of the CDR3 is 15 residues. V shed 5 bases and J shed 7 bases, with 18 bases lying between them. In DNA, the CDR3 is TGTGCCACCAGCTCCCCGTCCGAGGGGAGGAATGAGCAGTTCTTC. Its translation is CATSSPSEGRNEQFF. The full variable domain, completed using reference TRBV15 and TRBJ2-1, is DAMVIQNPRYQVTQFGKPVTLSCSQTLNHNVMYWYQQKSSQAPKLLFHYYDKDFNNEADTPDNFQSRRPNTSFCFLDIRSPGLGDTAMYLCATSSPSEGRNEQFFGPGTRLTVL.

The chain joins TRBV15 to TRBJ1-2; 7 bases map to TRBD1. After removal of 0 bases from V and 3 bases from J, the junction contained 4 bases not matched to a gene. Germline V lookup: CDR1 LNHNV, CDR2 YYDKDF (reference sequence). The CDR3 loop spans 15 amino acids. CDR3 protein: CATSRDPGQHYGYTF. In DNA, the CDR3 is TGTGCCACCAGCAGAGACCCGGGACAGCACTATGGCTACACCTTC.

The chain employs TRBV5-4 and TRBJ2-1; maybe TRBD2 (5 bases). CDR1 is SGHNT, CDR2 YYREEE, per germline (reference sequence). This CDR3 has 15 residues. V was shortened by 4 bases and J by 3 bases, with 14 bases between the two germline ends. CDR3 sequence: CASSRLSGIYNEQFF. In nucleotides, the CDR3 is TGTGCCAGCAGCCGACTCTCGGGGATCTACAATGAGCAGTTCTTC.

The chain couples TRBV5-1 to TRBJ2-3; D is unresolved. The V gene's germline CDR1 is SGHRS and CDR2 YFSETQ. Trimming removed 0 bases at V and 0 bases at J, with 8 bases between. The CDR3 is 15 residues long. CDR3 residues: CASSLADTSTDTQYF. The DNA for the CDR3 is TGCGCCAGCAGCTTGGCCGACACTAGCACAGATACGCAGTATTTT.

The rearrangement uses TRBV10-3 and TRBJ2-6; 7 bases map to TRBD1. Germline V gene lookup returns CDR1 ENHRY and CDR2 SYGVKD. The CDR3 totals 17 residues. V shed 4 bases and J 0 bases; nucleotides not matched to a gene: 6. The CDR3 DNA follows: TGTGCCATCAGTGGGGCAGGGGGATTCTCTGGGGCCAACGTCCTGACTTTC. Translation: CAISGAGGFSGANVLTF.

The V and J genes are TRBV5-1 and TRBJ1-4; TRBD1 aligns across 10 bases. The CDR3 is 15 amino acids. The germline gives CDR1 SGHRS, CDR2 YFSETQ. V trimming: 5 bases; J trimming: 4 bases; junction bases outside the gene matches: 5. CDR3 nucleotide sequence: TGCGCCAGCAGAGGGACAGGGGCGGTTAATGAAAAACTGTTTTTT. Translation gives CASRGTGAVNEKLFF.

This chain joins TRBV11-2 and TRBJ2-1; D is ambiguous. V was shortened by 4 bases and J by 8 bases, with 21 bases between the two germline ends. The CDR3 sequence is 16 residues long. The germline CDR1 and CDR2 sequences are SGHAT and FQNNGV. The CDR3 sequence: CASSSDPRTDLDEQFF. DNA for the CDR3: TGTGCCAGCAGCTCCGATCCTCGAACCGACCTGGATGAGCAGTTCTTC.

The chain uses TRBV27 and TRBJ2-6; D uncertain. This CDR3 is built from 15 residues. Germline CDR1 reads MNHEY; CDR2 reads SMNVEV (reference sequence). V shed 4 bases and J shed 0 bases, with 7 bases lying between them. Here the CDR3 reads CASSSLSSGANVLTF. The CDR3 nucleotides read TGTGCCAGCAGTTCCCTCAGCTCTGGGGCCAACGTCCTGACTTTC.

This clone appeared once. V gene TRBV15 combines with J gene TRBJ2-1, with D maybe TRBD1 (5 bases). The CDR3 loop spans 15 amino acids. CDR1 and CDR2 (germline): LNHNV, YYDKDF (reference sequence). V lost 8 bases to trimming and J lost 0 bases, with 14 bases between them. DNA of the CDR3: TGTGCCACCGGTAAGTCGACAGACTCCTACAATGAGCAGTTCTTC. Its protein is CATGKSTDSYNEQFF.